The source of this TCR beta chain is a study of blood T cell repertoires in COVID-19. Turning to the study itself: The United States, Italy and Spain provided the acute and convalescent COVID-19 samples. Sources were T cells, B-cell-depleted T cells, or PBMCs; the material itself was cDNA or gDNA.

A COVID-19 case had been met by exposed participants during the 2 weeks before study entry. Generated by immunoSEQ multiplex PCR, the TCRdb table keeps only in-frame clones and is missing some. The sample holds roughly 240,000 clones; roughly four fifths are singletons and the top ten take about 3.6%. This CDR3 has 14 residues. V lost 4 bases to trimming and J lost 4 bases, with 10 bases between them. Per the germline V gene, CDR1 is MGHRA and CDR2 is YSYEKL. This sequence joins TRBV4-1 and TRBJ2-2; D is possibly TRBD1 (6 bases). The source is a woman in her thirties or forties who had been exposed to COVID-19. Material for sequencing was PBMCs or T cells enriched from blood (not recorded which). Written as DNA, the CDR3 is TGCGCCAGCAGCCCTGGGGGCTTCACCGGGGAGCTGTTTTTT. It is translated as CASSPGGFTGELFF.